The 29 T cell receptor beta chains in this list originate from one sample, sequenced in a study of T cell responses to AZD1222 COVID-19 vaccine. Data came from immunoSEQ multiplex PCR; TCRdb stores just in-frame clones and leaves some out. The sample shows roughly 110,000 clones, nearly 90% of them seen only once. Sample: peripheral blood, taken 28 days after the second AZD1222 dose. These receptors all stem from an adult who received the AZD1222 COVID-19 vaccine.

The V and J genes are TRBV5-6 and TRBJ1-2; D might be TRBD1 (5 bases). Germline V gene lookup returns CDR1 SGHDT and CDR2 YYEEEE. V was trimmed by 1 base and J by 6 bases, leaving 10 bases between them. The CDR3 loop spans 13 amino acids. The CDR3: CASSLRQGDGYTF. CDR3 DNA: TGTGCCAGCAGCTTGAGGCAGGGTGATGGCTACACCTTC.

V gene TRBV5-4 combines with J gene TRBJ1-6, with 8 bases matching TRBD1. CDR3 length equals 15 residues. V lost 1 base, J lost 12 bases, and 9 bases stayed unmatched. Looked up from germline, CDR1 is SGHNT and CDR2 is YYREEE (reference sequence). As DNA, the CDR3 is TGTGCCAGCAGCTTGCTAGGGGACAGGACAGTACCCCTCCACTTT. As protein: CASSLLGDRTVPLHF.

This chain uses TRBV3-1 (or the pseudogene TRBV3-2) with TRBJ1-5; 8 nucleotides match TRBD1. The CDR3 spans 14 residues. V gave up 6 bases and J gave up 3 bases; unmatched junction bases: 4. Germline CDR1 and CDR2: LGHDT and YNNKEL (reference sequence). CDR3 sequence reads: CASRGTGDNQPQHF. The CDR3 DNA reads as TGTGCCAGCAGGGGGACAGGAGACAATCAGCCCCAGCATTTT.

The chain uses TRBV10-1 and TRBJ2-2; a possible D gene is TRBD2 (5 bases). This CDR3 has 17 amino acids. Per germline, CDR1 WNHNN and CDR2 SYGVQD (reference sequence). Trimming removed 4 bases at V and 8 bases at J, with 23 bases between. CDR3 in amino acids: CASSAYGPSEERGELFF. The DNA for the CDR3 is TGCGCCAGCAGTGCCTACGGTCCCTCGGAGGAGAGAGGGGAGCTGTTTTTT.

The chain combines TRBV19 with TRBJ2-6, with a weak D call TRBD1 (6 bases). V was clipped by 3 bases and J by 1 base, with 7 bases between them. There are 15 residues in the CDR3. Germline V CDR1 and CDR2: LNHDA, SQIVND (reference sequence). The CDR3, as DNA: TGTGCCAGTAGTATTACAGGGTCTGGGGCCAACGTCCTGACTTTC. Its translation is CASSITGSGANVLTF.

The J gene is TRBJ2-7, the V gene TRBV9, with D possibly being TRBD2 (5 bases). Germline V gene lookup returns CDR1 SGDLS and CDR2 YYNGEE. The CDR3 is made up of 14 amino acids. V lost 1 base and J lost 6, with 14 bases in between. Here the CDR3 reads CASSVPQVGGEQYF. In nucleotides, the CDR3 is TGTGCCAGCAGCGTACCGCAGGTAGGAGGCGAGCAGTACTTC.

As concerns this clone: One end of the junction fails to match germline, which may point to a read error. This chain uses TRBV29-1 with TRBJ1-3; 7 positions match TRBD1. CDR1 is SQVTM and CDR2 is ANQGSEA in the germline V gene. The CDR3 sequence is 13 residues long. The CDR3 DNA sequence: TGCAGCGTGGAAGGGACAGACGGAAACACCATATATTTT. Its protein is CSVEGTDGNTIYF. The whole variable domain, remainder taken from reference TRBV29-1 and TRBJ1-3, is SAVISQKPSRDICQRGTSLTIQCQVDSQVTMMFWYRQQPGQSLTLIATANQGSEATYESGFVIDKFPISRPNLTFSTLTVSNMSPEDSSIYLCSVEGTDGNTIYFGEGSWLTVV.

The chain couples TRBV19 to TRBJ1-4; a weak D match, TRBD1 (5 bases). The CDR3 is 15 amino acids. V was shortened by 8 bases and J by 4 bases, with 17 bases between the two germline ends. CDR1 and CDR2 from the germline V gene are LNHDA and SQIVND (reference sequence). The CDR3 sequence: CASLYSREGNEKLFF. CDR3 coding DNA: TGTGCCAGTCTTTACTCCAGGGAGGGTAATGAAAAACTGTTTTTT.

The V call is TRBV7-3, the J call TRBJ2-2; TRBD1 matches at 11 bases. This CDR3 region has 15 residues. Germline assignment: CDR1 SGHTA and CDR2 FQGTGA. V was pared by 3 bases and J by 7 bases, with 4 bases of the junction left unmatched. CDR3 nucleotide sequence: TGTGCCAGCAGCTTGGGACAGGGGGTAGGCGGGGAGCTGTTTTTT. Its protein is CASSLGQGVGGELFF.

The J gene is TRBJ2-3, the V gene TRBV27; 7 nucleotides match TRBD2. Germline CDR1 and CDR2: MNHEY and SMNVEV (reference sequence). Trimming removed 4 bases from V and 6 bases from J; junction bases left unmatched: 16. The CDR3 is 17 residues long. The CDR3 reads CASSSLGRRGGVDTQYF. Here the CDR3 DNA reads TGTGCCAGCAGTTCCCTAGGGAGGCGGGGAGGGGTCGATACGCAGTATTTT.

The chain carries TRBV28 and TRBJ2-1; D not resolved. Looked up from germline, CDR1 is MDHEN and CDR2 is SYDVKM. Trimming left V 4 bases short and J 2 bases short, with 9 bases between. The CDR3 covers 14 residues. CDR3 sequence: CASSYPDTYNEQFF. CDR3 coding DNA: TGTGCCAGCAGTTACCCAGATACCTACAATGAGCAGTTCTTC.

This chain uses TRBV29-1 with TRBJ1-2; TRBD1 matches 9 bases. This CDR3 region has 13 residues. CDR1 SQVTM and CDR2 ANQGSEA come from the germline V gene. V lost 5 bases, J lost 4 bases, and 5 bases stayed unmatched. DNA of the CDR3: TGCAGCGTTCGGGACAGGGTGGGCTATGGCTACACCTTC. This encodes CSVRDRVGYGYTF. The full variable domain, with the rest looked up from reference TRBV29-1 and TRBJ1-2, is SAVISQKPSRDICQRGTSLTIQCQVDSQVTMMFWYRQQPGQSLTLIATANQGSEATYESGFVIDKFPISRPNLTFSTLTVSNMSPEDSSIYLCSVRDRVGYGYTFGSGTRLTVV.

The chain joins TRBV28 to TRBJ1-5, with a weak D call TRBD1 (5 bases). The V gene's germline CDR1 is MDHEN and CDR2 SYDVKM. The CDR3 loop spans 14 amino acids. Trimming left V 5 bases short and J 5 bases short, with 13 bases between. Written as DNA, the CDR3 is TGTGCCAGCAGTCCCCGACAGTATTATCAGCCCCAGCATTTT. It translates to CASSPRQYYQPQHF.

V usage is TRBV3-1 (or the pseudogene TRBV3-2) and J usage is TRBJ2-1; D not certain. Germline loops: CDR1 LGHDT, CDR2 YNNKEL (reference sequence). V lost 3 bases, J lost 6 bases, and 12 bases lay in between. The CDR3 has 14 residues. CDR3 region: CASSQEHSPNEQFF. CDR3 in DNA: TGTGCCAGCAGCCAGGAACATTCCCCCAATGAGCAGTTCTTC.

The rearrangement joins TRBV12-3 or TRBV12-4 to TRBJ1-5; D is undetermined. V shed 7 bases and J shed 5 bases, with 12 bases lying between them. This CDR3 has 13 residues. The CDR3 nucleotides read TGTGCCAGCACTATATCCCTCGATCAGCCCCAGCATTTT. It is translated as CASTISLDQPQHF.

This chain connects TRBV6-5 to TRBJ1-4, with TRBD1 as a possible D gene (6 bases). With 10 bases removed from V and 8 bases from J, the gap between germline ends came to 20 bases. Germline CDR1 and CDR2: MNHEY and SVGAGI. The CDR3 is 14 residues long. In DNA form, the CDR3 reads TGTGCCACCGCCGTCGGGGGGGCAAGGGAAAAACTGTTTTTT. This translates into CATAVGGAREKLFF.

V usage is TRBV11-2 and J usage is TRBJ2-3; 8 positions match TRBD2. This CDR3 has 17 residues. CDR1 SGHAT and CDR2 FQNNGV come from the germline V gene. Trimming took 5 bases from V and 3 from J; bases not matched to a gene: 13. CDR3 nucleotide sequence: TGTGCCAGCAGCCTCGAAGTGGAGCGGGAGATTACAGATACGCAGTATTTT. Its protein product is CASSLEVEREITDTQYF.

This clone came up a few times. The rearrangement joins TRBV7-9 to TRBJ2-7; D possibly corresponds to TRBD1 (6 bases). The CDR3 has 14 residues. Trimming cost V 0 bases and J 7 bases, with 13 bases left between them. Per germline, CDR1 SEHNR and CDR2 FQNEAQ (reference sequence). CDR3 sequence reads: CASSLAPGTSEQYF. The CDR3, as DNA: TGTGCCAGCAGCTTAGCTCCCGGGACAAGTGAGCAGTACTTC.

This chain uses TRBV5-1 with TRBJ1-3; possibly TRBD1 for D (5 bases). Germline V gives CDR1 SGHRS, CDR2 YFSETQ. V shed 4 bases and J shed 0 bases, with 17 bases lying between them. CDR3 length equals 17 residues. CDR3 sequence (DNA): TGCGCCAGCAGCCCCCGAGGGGTGGGGAGCTCTGGAAACACCATATATTTT. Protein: CASSPRGVGSSGNTIYF. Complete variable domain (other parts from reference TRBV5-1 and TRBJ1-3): KAGVTQTPRYLIKTRGQQVTLSCSPISGHRSVSWYQQTPGQGLQFLFEYFSETQRNKGNFPGRFSGRQFSNSRSEMNVSTLELGDSALYLCASSPRGVGSSGNTIYFGEGSWLTVV.

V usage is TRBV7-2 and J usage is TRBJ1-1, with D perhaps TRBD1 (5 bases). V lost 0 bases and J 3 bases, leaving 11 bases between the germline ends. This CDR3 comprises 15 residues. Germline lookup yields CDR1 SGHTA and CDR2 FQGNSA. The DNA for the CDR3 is TGTGCCAGCAGCTTAGCCCAGGGTATGTACACTGAAGCTTTCTTT. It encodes CASSLAQGMYTEAFF.

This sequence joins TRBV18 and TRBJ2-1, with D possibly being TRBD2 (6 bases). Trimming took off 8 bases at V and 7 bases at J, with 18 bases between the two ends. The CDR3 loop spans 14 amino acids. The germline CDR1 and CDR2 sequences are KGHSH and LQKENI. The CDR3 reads CASTLSGHGNEQFF. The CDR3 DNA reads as TGTGCCAGCACACTTAGCGGCCACGGGAATGAGCAGTTCTTC. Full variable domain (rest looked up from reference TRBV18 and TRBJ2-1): NAGVMQNPRHLVRRRGQEARLRCSPMKGHSHVYWYRQLPEEGLKFMVYLQKENIIDESGMPKERFSAEFPKEGPSILRIQQVVRGDSAAYFCASTLSGHGNEQFFGPGTRLTVL.

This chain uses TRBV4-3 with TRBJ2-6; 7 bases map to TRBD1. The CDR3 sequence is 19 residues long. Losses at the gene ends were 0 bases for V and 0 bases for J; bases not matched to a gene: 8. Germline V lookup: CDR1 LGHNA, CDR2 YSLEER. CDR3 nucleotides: TGCGCCAGCAGCCAAGAACCGCAGGGGGTCCTCTCTGGGGCCAACGTCCTGACTTTC. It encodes CASSQEPQGVLSGANVLTF.

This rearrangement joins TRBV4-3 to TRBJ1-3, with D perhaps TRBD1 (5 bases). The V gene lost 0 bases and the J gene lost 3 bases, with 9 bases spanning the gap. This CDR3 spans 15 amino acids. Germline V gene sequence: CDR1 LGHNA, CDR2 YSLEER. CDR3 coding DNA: TGCGCCAGCAGCCAAGACGGGACCCTTGGAAACACCATATATTTT. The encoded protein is CASSQDGTLGNTIYF.

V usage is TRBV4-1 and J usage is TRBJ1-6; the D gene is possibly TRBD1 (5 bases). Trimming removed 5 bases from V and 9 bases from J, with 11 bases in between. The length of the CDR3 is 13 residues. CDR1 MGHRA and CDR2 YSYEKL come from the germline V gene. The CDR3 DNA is TGCGCCAGCAGCTTAGGGGAGATTTCACCCCTCCACTTT. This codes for CASSLGEISPLHF.

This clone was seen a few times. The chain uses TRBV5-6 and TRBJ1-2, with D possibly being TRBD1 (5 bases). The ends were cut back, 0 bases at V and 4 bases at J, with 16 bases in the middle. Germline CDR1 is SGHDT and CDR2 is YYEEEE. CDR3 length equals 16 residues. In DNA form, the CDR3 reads TGTGCCAGCAGCTTGGAGGTGACGGGGGGACTCTATGGCTACACCTTC. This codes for CASSLEVTGGLYGYTF.

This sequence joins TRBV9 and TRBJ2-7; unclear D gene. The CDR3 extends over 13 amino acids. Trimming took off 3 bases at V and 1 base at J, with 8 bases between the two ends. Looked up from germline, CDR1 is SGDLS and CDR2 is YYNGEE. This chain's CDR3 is CASSADGSYEQYF. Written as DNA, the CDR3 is TGTGCCAGCAGCGCCGACGGTTCCTACGAGCAGTACTTC.

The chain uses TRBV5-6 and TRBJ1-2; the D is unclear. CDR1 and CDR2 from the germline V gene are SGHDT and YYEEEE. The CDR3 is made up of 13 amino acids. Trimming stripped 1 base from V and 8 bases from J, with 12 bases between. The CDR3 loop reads CASSLSRVGGYTF. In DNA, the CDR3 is TGTGCCAGCAGCTTGTCAAGGGTCGGCGGCTACACCTTC.

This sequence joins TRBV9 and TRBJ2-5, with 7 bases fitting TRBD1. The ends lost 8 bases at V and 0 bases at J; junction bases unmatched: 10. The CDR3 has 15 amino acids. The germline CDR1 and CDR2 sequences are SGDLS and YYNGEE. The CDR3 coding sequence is TGTGCCAGTAGCACAGGGGTGGGGTACCAAGAGACCCAGTACTTC. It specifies CASSTGVGYQETQYF.

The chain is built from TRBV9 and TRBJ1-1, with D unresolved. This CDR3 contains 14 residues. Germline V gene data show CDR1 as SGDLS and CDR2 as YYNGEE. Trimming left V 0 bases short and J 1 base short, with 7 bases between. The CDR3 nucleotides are TGTGCCAGCAGCGTAGGGACGGCGAACACTGAAGCTTTCTTT. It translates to CASSVGTANTEAFF.